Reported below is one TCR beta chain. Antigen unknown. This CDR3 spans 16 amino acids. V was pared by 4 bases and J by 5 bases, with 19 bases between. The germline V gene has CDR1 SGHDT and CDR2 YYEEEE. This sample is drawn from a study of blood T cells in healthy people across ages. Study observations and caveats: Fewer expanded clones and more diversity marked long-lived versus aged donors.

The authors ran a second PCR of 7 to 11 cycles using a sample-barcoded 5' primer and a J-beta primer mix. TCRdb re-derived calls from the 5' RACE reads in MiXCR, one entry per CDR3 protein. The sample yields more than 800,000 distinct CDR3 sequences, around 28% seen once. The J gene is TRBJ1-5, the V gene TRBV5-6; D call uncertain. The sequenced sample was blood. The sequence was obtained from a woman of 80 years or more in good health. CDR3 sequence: CASSRGFGGVDQPQHF. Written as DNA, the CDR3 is TGTGCCAGCAGCCGAGGCTTCGGAGGCGTTGATCAGCCCCAGCATTTT.